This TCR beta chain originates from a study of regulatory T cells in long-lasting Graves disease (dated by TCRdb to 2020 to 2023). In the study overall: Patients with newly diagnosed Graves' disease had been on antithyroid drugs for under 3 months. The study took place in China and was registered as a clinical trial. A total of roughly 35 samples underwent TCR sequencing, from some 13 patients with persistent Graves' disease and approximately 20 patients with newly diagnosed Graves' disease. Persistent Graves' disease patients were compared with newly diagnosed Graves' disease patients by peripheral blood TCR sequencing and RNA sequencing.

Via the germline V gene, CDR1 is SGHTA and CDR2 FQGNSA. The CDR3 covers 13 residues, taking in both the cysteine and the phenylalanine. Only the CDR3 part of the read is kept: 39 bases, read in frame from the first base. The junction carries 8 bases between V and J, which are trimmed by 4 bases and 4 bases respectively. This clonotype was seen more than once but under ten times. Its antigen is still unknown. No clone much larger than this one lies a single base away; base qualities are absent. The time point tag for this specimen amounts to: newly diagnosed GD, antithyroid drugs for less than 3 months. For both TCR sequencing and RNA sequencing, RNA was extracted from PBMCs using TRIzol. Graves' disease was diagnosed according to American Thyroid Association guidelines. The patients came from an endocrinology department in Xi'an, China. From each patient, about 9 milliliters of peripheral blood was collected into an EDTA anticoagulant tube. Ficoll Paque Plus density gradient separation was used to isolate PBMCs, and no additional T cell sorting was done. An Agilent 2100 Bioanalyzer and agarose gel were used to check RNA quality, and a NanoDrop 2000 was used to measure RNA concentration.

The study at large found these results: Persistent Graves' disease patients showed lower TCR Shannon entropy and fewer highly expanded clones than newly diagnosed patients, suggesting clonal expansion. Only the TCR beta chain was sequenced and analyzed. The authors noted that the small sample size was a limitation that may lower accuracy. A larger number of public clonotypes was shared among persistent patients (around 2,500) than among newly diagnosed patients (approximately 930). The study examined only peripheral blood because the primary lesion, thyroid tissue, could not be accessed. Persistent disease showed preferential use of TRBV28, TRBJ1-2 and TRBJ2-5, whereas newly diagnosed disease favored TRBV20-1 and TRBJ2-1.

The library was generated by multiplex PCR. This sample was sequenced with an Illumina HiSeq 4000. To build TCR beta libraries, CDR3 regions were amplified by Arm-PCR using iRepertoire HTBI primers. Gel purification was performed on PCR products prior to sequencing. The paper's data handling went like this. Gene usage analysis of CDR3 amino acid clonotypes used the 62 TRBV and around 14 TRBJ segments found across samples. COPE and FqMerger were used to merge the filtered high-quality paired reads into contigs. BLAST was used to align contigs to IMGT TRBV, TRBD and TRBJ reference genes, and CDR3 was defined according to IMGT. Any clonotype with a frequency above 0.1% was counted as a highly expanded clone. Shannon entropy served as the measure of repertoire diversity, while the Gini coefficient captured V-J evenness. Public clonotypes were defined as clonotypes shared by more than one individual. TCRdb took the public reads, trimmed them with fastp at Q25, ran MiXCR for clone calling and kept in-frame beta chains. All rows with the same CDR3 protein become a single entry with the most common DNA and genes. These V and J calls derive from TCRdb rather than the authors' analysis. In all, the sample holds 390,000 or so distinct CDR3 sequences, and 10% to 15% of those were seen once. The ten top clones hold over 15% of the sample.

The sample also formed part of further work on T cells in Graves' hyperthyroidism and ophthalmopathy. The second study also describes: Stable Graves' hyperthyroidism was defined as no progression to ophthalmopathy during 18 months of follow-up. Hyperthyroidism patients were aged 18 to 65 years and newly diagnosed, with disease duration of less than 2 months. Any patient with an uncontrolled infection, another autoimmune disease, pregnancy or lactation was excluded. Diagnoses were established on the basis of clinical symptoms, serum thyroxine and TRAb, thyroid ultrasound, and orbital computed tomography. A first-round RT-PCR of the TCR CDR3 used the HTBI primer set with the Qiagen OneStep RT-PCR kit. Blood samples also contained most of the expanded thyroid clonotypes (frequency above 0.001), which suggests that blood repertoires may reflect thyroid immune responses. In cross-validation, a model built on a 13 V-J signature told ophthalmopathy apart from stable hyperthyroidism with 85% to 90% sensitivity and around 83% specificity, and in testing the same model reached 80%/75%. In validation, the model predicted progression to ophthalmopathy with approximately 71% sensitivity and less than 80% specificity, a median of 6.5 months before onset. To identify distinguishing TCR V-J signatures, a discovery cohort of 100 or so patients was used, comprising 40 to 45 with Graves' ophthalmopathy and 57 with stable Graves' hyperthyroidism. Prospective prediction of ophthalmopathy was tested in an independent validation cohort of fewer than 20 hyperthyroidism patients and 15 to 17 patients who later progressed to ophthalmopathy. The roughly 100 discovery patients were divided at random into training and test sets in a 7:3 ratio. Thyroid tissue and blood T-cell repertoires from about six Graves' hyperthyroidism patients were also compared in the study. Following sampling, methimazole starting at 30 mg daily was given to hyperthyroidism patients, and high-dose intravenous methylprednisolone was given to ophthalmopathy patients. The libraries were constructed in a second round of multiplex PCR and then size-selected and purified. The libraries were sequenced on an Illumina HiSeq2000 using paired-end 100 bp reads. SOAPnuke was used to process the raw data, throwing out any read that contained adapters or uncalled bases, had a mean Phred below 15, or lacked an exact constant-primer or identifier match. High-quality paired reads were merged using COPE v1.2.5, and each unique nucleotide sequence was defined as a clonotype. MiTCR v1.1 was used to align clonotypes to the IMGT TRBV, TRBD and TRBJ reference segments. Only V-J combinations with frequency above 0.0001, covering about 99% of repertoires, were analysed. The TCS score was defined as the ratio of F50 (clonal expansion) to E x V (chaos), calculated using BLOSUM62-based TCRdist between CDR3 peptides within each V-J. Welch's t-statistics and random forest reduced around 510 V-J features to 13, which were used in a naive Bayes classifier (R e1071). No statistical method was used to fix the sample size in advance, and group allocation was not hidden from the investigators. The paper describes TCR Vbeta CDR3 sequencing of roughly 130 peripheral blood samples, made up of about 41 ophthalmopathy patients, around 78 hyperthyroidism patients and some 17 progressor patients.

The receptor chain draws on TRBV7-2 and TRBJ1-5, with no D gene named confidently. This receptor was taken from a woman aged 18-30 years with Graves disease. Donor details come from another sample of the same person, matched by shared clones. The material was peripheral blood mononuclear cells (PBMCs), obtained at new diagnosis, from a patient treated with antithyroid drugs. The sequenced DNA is TGTGCCAGCAGCTCCCGGACGAATCAGCCCCAGCATTTT. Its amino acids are CASSSRTNQPQHF.